The entry that follows covers one T cell receptor (beta chain) sequence. This sample stems from a study of blood T cells in healthy people across ages. Sample-barcoded 5' priming and a J-beta primer mix drove a second PCR of 7 to 11 cycles. Each single sample gave us at least 3 million CDR3-containing paired-end reads. Each CDR3 protein is one row after TCRdb ran MiXCR on the 5' RACE reads. In the table there are some 1.4 million distinct CDR3 sequences, roughly 45% of which are singletons. CDR3 length equals 15 residues. Germline lookup yields CDR1 SEHNR and CDR2 FQNEAQ (reference sequence). Trimming pared 1 base from V and 4 bases from J, leaving 13 bases between.

This receptor was taken from a woman between 18 and 29 years old in good health. The chain combines TRBV7-9 with TRBJ1-2; D remains ambiguous. Material: blood. CDR3 residues: CASSLGGINLYGYTF. CDR3 bases: TGTGCCAGCAGCTTAGGGGGAATTAACCTCTATGGCTACACCTTC.